One and the same sample provided the 8 T cell receptor beta chains below, sequenced in a study of PD-L1 blockade in urothelial cancer. TCRdb's copy holds only in-frame clones and misses some; the assay was immunoSEQ multiplex PCR. The sample yields 55,000 to 80,000 clones, under 90% seen once. Time point in this sample: pretreatment peripheral blood. The sequencing used PBMCs, collected around atezolizumab (anti-PD-L1) treatment. All receptors derive from a man in his 70s with urothelial cancer.

In DNA, the CDR3 is TGTGCCAGCAGCTCGCGGAAGACCGACACCGGGGAGCTGTTTTTT. Its protein is CASSSRKTDTGELFF. The chain links TRBV5-4 to TRBJ2-2; D not resolved. The CDR3 has 15 amino acids. The germline V gene has CDR1 SGHNT and CDR2 YYREEE (reference sequence). With 3 bases removed from V and 3 bases from J, the gap between germline ends came to 12 bases.

V usage is TRBV19 and J usage is TRBJ2-1, with D hard to call. Trimming shortened V by 3 bases and J by 10 bases, and 10 bases separated the two germline ends. There are 12 residues in the CDR3. CDR1 and CDR2 from the germline V gene are LNHDA and SQIVND (reference sequence). The CDR3 loop is CASSMPRGEQFF. In DNA form, the CDR3 reads TGTGCCAGTAGTATGCCGCGCGGAGAGCAGTTCTTC.

V is TRBV15 and J is TRBJ2-3; D is ambiguous. This CDR3 contains 15 residues. Germline V gene sequence: CDR1 LNHNV, CDR2 YYDKDF (reference sequence). V was shortened by 0 bases and J by 6 bases, with 13 bases between the two germline ends. CDR3 residues: CATSRDGPAVDTQYF. The DNA of the CDR3 is TGTGCCACCAGCAGAGATGGCCCGGCGGTGGATACGCAGTATTTT.

The V and J genes are TRBV28 and TRBJ2-7; possibly TRBD1 for D (5 bases). The V end was cut by 7 bases, the J end by 5 bases, with 12 bases between. This CDR3 comprises 12 residues. Germline V gene data show CDR1 as MDHEN and CDR2 as SYDVKM. The CDR3 protein is CASMGQGDEQYF. CDR3 bases: TGTGCCAGCATGGGGCAGGGTGACGAGCAGTACTTC.

The chain employs TRBV19 and TRBJ2-1; 13 bases are shared with TRBD2. With 0 bases clipped from V and 7 bases from J, the junction kept 3 bases outside the gene matches. The CDR3 is 16 amino acids. The V gene's germline CDR1 is LNHDA and CDR2 SQIVND (reference sequence). CDR3 sequence reads: CASSIEEGLAGNEQFF. The CDR3 DNA sequence: TGTGCCAGTAGTATAGAGGAGGGACTAGCGGGAAATGAGCAGTTCTTC.

This chain links TRBV5-1 with TRBJ2-1; 9 bases are a match to TRBD1. This CDR3 has 15 residues. Trimming removed 5 bases from V and 3 bases from J; junction bases left unmatched: 6. Germline V lookup: CDR1 SGHRS, CDR2 YFSETQ. Written as DNA, the CDR3 is TGCGCCAGCAGACCCGGGACAGGGATCTACAATGAGCAGTTCTTC. It codes for CASRPGTGIYNEQFF.

This clone was detected a few times. J is TRBJ2-1 and V is TRBV6-1, with D uncertain. The germline V and J ends were trimmed by 5 bases and 3 bases, with 14 bases remaining between them. CDR3 length: 15 residues. The germline CDR1 and CDR2 sequences are MNHNS and SASEGT. This chain's CDR3 is CASSSLAARYNEQFF. CDR3 nucleotide sequence: TGTGCCAGCAGTTCCTTGGCGGCCCGCTACAATGAGCAGTTCTTC.

The chain recombines TRBV6-5 with TRBJ2-5; 10 positions match TRBD1. Per germline, CDR1 MNHEY and CDR2 SVGAGI. This CDR3 comprises 14 residues. The V segment lost 5 bases and the J segment 5 bases; nucleotides outside the gene matches: 5. In DNA form, the CDR3 reads TGTGCCAGCAGTCCCGACAGGGGGCGTGAGACCCAGTACTTC. Translated, it gives CASSPDRGRETQYF.